This T cell receptor (beta chain) originates from a study of cytomegalovirus exposure and HLA in healthy donors. Whole-study results and caveats: By a later analysis, the bulk of CMV-associated TCR beta chains appeared HLA-restricted. Many donors carried some public TCRs, although rarity characterized most TCR sequences. More clonal expansion characterized HLA-associated TCR beta chains than equally common others in a later analysis.

This CDR3 is built from 16 residues. Looked up from germline, CDR1 is MNHEY and CDR2 is SMNVEV (reference sequence). The V end was cut by 2 bases, the J end by 0 bases, with 14 bases between. Remarks on this clone: Its antigen is not identified.

Primers for the PCR totalled 60 Vbeta and 13 Jbeta. Profiled with immunoSEQ multiplex PCR; TCRdb holds only in-frame clones, not every one. The sample shows 120,000 to 150,000 clones, around two thirds of them seen only once. This TCR was sampled from a woman between 18 and 29 years old in good health and CMV-seronegative. Sample: PBMCs. The V and J genes are TRBV27 and TRBJ2-7, with TRBD2 as a possible D gene (5 bases). The CDR3 protein is CASSLRSGGSSYEQYF. DNA for the CDR3: TGTGCCAGCAGTTTACGGTCAGGAGGTAGCTCCTACGAGCAGTACTTC.